This T cell receptor (beta chain) was retrieved from a study of response to subunit inactivated influenza vaccine. Comments on this clonotype: No antigen is known for it.

In TCRdb, the RT-PCR reads were re-called with MiXCR into one record per CDR3 protein. The sample yields 450,000 to 700,000 distinct CDR3 sequences, 13% to 15% seen once. Germline CDR1 is SQVTM and CDR2 is ANQGSEA. Deletions cut 6 bases from V and 8 bases from J, with 10 bases between. This CDR3 spans 10 amino acids. General study results and limits: Every seasonal influenza vaccination brings in few new T cells, the authors suggested.

Sequenced material: PBMCs from blood, taken 11 to 12 days after vaccination. This TCR was sampled from a man in his forties or fifties who received an inactivated influenza vaccine. The genes are TRBV29-1 and TRBJ1-2, with D unresolved. CDR3 protein: CSVDAGGYTF. CDR3 coding DNA: TGCAGCGTCGACGCCGGGGGCTACACCTTC. Combining the CDR3 with reference TRBV29-1 and TRBJ1-2 gives the whole variable domain SAVISQKPSRDICQRGTSLTIQCQVDSQVTMMFWYRQQPGQSLTLIATANQGSEATYESGFVIDKFPISRPNLTFSTLTVSNMSPEDSSIYLCSVDAGGYTFGSGTRLTVV.